This is a list of T cell receptor beta chains from one sample in a study of blood T cell repertoires in COVID-19. Sequencing used immunoSEQ multiplex PCR; TCRdb keeps in-frame clones, though not all of them. The table has about 320,000 clones, more than 90% seen once; the top ten hold 2.6%. Sequencing used PBMCs or T cells enriched from blood (not recorded which). These receptors all stem from a man aged 60 to 75 who had recovered from COVID-19. CDR3s include the opening cysteine and the closing phenylalanine or tryptophan. The order of the fields is clone size, J gene, V gene, D gene, CDR3 protein, CDR3 DNA. The D gene is left open where the match is weak. The size entry is marked missing in some rows and otherwise reads once, few, many or a size class.

>few|TRBJ1-3|TRBV2|NA
CANSFPGNTIYF
TGTGCCAACTCTTTCCCTGGAAACACCATATATTTT
>NA|TRBJ2-3|TRBV7-6|TRBD2
CASSLYSGRALDTQYF
TGTGCCAGCAGCTTGTATAGCGGGAGGGCCCTGGATACGCAGTATTTT
>NA|TRBJ2-7|TRBV6-1|TRBD1
CASSGPNGQGRDEQYF
TGTGCCAGCAGTGGGCCTAATGGACAGGGGAGAGACGAGCAGTACTTC
>NA|TRBJ1-1|TRBV12-5|NA
CASGLVGGGVNTEAFF
TGTGCTAGTGGTTTGGTCGGAGGGGGGGTGAACACTGAAGCTTTCTTT
>NA|TRBJ2-5|TRBV19|TRBD1
CASTPGGRELQETQYF
TGTGCCAGTACCCCAGGGGGCAGAGAACTCCAAGAGACCCAGTACTTC
>NA|TRBJ1-4|TRBV4-1|NA
CASSQEPATNEKLFF
TGCGCCAGCAGCCAAGAACCGGCAACTAATGAAAAACTGTTTTTT
>NA|TRBJ1-2|TRBV9|NA
CASSSDVGGNHTF
TGTGCCAGCAGCTCAGACGTTGGCGGGAATCACACCTTC
>NA|TRBJ1-2|TRBV28|NA
CAVTGNYGYTF
TGTGCCGTCACAGGGAACTATGGCTACACCTTC
>NA|TRBJ1-1|TRBV11-2|TRBD1
CASSPGGRRNTEAFF
TGTGCCAGCAGCCCAGGGGGCCGGAGGAACACTGAAGCTTTCTTT
>NA|TRBJ1-1|TRBV4-3|TRBD1
CASSQETGPNTEAFF
TGCGCCAGCAGCCAGGAGACAGGGCCCAACACTGAAGCTTTCTTT
>NA|TRBJ2-1|TRBV9|TRBD2
CASSGTLGLAGGRGYNEQFF
TGTGCCAGCAGCGGGACCTTGGGACTAGCGGGGGGGCGAGGCTACAATGAGCAGTTCTTC
>NA|TRBJ2-1|TRBV7-3|TRBD2
CASSLTGTSAYNEQFF
TGTGCCAGCAGCTTAACCGGGACTAGCGCTTACAATGAGCAGTTCTTC
>NA|TRBJ2-7|TRBV7-9|TRBD1
CASSKRQGAYEQYF
TGTGCCAGCAGCAAAAGACAGGGGGCGTACGAGCAGTACTTC
>NA|TRBJ2-1|TRBV7-3|TRBD2
CASSPSRGGHEQFF
TGTGCCAGCAGCCCTTCCCGGGGGGGGCATGAGCAGTTCTTC
>NA|TRBJ1-5|TRBV6-2/TRBV6-3|NA
CASSYANQYYSNQPQHF
TGTGCCAGCAGTTACGCAAACCAATACTATAGCAATCAGCCCCAGCATTTT
>NA|TRBJ2-7|TRBV5-1|TRBD2
CASSLGGLADLTSYEQYF
TGCGCCAGCAGCTTGGGAGGACTAGCGGACCTAACTTCCTACGAGCAGTACTTC
>few|TRBJ1-5|TRBV11-1|NA
CASSLAAGGQPQHF
TGTGCCAGCAGCTTAGCCGCGGGGGGTCAGCCCCAGCATTTT
>NA|TRBJ2-3|TRBV28|TRBD2
CASTRLAGALYTQYF
TGTGCCAGCACCCGACTAGCGGGGGCTTTGTATACGCAGTATTTT
>NA|TRBJ2-1|TRBV9|TRBD2
CASSAPGGLYNEQFF
TGTGCCAGCAGCGCCCCGGGGGGTTTGTACAATGAGCAGTTCTTC
>NA|TRBJ2-2|TRBV11-2|NA
CASIRSPREDTGELFF
TGTGCCAGCATCAGGAGTCCCAGGGAAGACACCGGGGAGCTGTTTTTT
>NA|TRBJ1-1|TRBV19|TRBD1
CTSRRGQTEAFF
TGTACCAGTAGGAGGGGGCAAACTGAAGCTTTCTTT
>NA|TRBJ1-6|TRBV5-4|NA
CASSSDSRNNSPLHF
TGTGCCAGCAGTTCAGACAGTCGGAACAATTCACCCCTCCACTTT
>once|TRBJ1-2|TRBV10-3|NA
CAISGPPLLGRYGYTF
TGTGCCATCAGTGGGCCCCCCTTGCTGGGCAGGTATGGCTACACCTTC
>NA|TRBJ2-3|TRBV7-2|NA
CASSLTSRADTQYF
TGTGCCAGCAGCTTAACATCGAGGGCGGATACGCAGTATTTT
>NA|TRBJ2-2|TRBV18|NA
CASNRVANTGELFF
TGTGCCAGCAACAGGGTGGCGAACACCGGGGAGCTGTTTTTT
>NA|TRBJ1-5|TRBV4-1|NA
CASSQDFQGYSNQPQHF
TGCGCCAGCAGCCAAGACTTCCAGGGCTATAGCAATCAGCCCCAGCATTTT
>NA|TRBJ1-5|TRBV10-3|NA
CAIGRDPNQPQHF
TGTGCCATCGGCCGGGATCCAAATCAGCCCCAGCATTTT
>NA|TRBJ1-4|TRBV25-1|NA
CASGRTGPSEKLFF
TGTGCCAGCGGAAGAACAGGGCCGTCAGAAAAACTGTTTTTT
>NA|TRBJ2-2|TRBV19|NA
CASSIDPPGSFRVIGELFF
TGTGCCAGTAGTATAGATCCACCCGGGAGTTTTCGGGTTATCGGGGAGCTGTTTTTT
>once|TRBJ1-6|TRBV16|TRBD1
CASSQGTGVGSPLHF
TGTGCCAGCAGCCAAGGGACAGGGGTTGGTTCACCCCTCCACTTT
>NA|TRBJ1-4|TRBV9|NA
CASSVLRRGGEKLFF
TGTGCCAGCAGCGTGTTAAGGAGGGGTGGCGAAAAACTGTTTTTT
>NA|TRBJ1-2|TRBV13|NA
CASRTAGVTYGYTF
TGTGCCAGCAGAACGGCCGGGGTGACGTATGGCTACACCTTC
>NA|TRBJ1-2|TRBV4-1|TRBD1
CASSQPTQGARYGYTF
TGCGCCAGCAGCCAACCAACACAGGGGGCAAGGTATGGCTACACCTTC
>NA|TRBJ1-2|TRBV5-4|NA
CASSSSARTYGYTF
TGTGCCAGCAGCTCAAGCGCCAGGACTTACGGCTACACCTTC
>NA|TRBJ2-1|TRBV10-3|TRBD1
CAIRDRGYHNEQFF
TGTGCCATCAGGGACAGGGGGTACCACAATGAGCAGTTCTTC
>NA|TRBJ2-7|TRBV19|TRBD1
CASNARGQSYEQYF
TGTGCCAGTAACGCGAGGGGACAGTCCTACGAGCAGTACTTC
>NA|TRBJ2-1|TRBV7-3|TRBD1
CASSLTYQGAYEQFF
TGTGCCAGCAGCTTAACGTACCAGGGGGCCTATGAGCAGTTCTTC
>NA|TRBJ2-1|TRBV6-1|NA
CASSENPGPGSEQFF
TGTGCCAGCAGTGAAAATCCGGGACCCGGGAGTGAGCAGTTCTTC
>once|TRBJ2-1|TRBV11-2|TRBD2
CASSLVRGLGWFEQFF
TGTGCCAGCAGCTTAGTCAGGGGACTAGGGTGGTTTGAGCAGTTCTTC
>NA|TRBJ2-5|TRBV5-4|NA
CASSLGGAVTETQYF
TGTGCCAGCAGCTTGGGCGGAGCGGTGACAGAGACCCAGTACTTC
>NA|TRBJ1-4|TRBV5-1|NA
CASSLFTGEKLFF
TGCGCCAGCAGCTTGTTTACCGGTGAAAAACTGTTTTTT
>NA|TRBJ1-2|TRBV7-8|NA
CASSLQANYGYTF
TGTGCCAGCAGCCTACAGGCTAACTATGGCTACACCTTC
>NA|TRBJ1-3|TRBV6-1|NA
CASSEGVFSGNTIYF
TGTGCCAGCAGTGAAGGCGTGTTCTCTGGAAACACCATATATTTT
>NA|TRBJ2-1|TRBV5-1|TRBD2
CASSNGLADYNEQFF
TGCGCCAGCAGCAATGGACTAGCGGATTACAATGAGCAGTTCTTC
>NA|TRBJ1-4|TRBV4-3|NA
CASSPTSRGTNEKLFF
TGCGCCAGCAGCCCAACCAGCCGGGGGACTAATGAAAAACTGTTTTTT
>NA|TRBJ2-5|TRBV15|TRBD2
CATSQGLAGTQETQYF
TGTGCCACCAGCCAGGGACTAGCGGGGACCCAAGAGACCCAGTACTTC
>NA|TRBJ2-7|TRBV27|NA
CASSRGYEQYF
TGTGCCAGCAGCAGGGGCTACGAGCAGTACTTC
>NA|TRBJ1-2|TRBV19|NA
CASSIGAAFPSNYGYTF
TGTGCCAGTAGTATAGGTGCAGCGTTCCCGTCTAACTATGGCTACACCTTC
>NA|TRBJ2-3|TRBV29-1|TRBD2
CSVARAGVTDTQYF
TGCAGCGTTGCACGGGCGGGGGTCACAGATACGCAGTATTTT